Listed below are T cell receptor beta chains from one sample, sequenced in a study of blood T cell repertoires in COVID-19. Sequenced by immunoSEQ multiplex PCR; TCRdb stores in-frame clones only, minus some. The sample lists approximately 260,000 clones, around nine tenths occurring once. Sequencing was performed on PBMCs or T cells enriched from blood (not recorded which). All receptors derive from a woman aged 18-29 years who had recovered from COVID-19. Each CDR3 is given with its conserved first and last residue. A D gene is named only where the DNA matches it firmly. Rows may omit the clone size; those that give it use once, few, many or a size class.

v_gene	d_gene	j_gene	abundance	CDR3nt	CDR3aa
TRBV13	.	TRBJ2-1	.	TGTGCCAGCAGCTACTCCTACAGGGTTTACAATGAGCAGTTCTTC	CASSYSYRVYNEQFF
TRBV28	.	TRBJ1-1	.	TGTGCCAGCAGTTACGCTCGGGGGGCTTTCTTT	CASSYARGAFF
TRBV5-1	.	TRBJ2-2	.	TGCGCCAGCAGTTTCCCCCTCGGACTGGGCGGCACCGGGGAGCTGTTTTTT	CASSFPLGLGGTGELFF
TRBV28	TRBD2	TRBJ2-7	.	TGTGCCACCACGCCGGGGGGGTCGGGGGGTACCTACGAGCAGTACTTC	CATTPGGSGGTYEQYF
TRBV12-3/TRBV12-4	.	TRBJ2-7	.	TGTGCCAGCACCATGGGAGGTCCGGAGTACTTC	CASTMGGPEYF
TRBV24-1	.	TRBJ2-2	.	TGTGCCACCAGTGATTTCCCAGACACCGGGGAGCTGTTTTTT	CATSDFPDTGELFF
TRBV5-1	TRBD1	TRBJ2-7	.	TGCGCCAGCAGCTTGGCCGGGACAGGGGACGAGCAGTACTTC	CASSLAGTGDEQYF
TRBV29-1	TRBD1	TRBJ1-1	.	TGCAGCGTCCGTAACAGGGGAGAGGACACTGAAGCTTTCTTT	CSVRNRGEDTEAFF
TRBV21-1	.	TRBJ2-1	once	TGTGCCAGCAGCAAAGTTAGGGGGACCAATGAGCAGTTCTTC	CASSKVRGTNEQFF
TRBV7-9	.	TRBJ1-1	.	TGTGCCAGCAGCTTAGAAGTATCGGGTGAAGCTTTCTTT	CASSLEVSGEAFF
TRBV5-8	TRBD1	TRBJ1-1	few	TGTGCCAGCAGCCCCGGGACAGTCTTTGGATCCACTGAAGCTTTCTTT	CASSPGTVFGSTEAFF
TRBV29-1	.	TRBJ1-2	.	TGCAGCTCAACTTCTCGGGACTCGGCTAACTATGGCTACACCTTC	CSSTSRDSANYGYTF
TRBV5-1	TRBD1	TRBJ2-7	.	TGCGCCAGCAGCTTACGACAGGGGGCGGGATACGAGCAGTACTTC	CASSLRQGAGYEQYF
TRBV29-1	TRBD1	TRBJ2-2	.	TGCAGCGTTGAATCTACAGGGGGTACCGGGGAGCTGTTTTTT	CSVESTGGTGELFF
TRBV25-1	TRBD1	TRBJ1-2	.	TGTGCCAGCTTCCGGGAGGGGGCCTATGGCTACACCTTC	CASFREGAYGYTF
TRBV9	.	TRBJ1-3	.	TGTGCCAGCAGCGACAGCTCTGGAAACACCATATATTTT	CASSDSSGNTIYF
TRBV5-1	.	TRBJ1-3	.	TGCGCCAGCAGGAGAAACAGGGTTGCTGGAAACACCATATATTTT	CASRRNRVAGNTIYF
TRBV24-1	.	TRBJ1-2	.	TGTGCCACCAGTGATTTAGGGGCTAGTGGCTACACCTTC	CATSDLGASGYTF
TRBV28	TRBD1	TRBJ1-2	.	TGTGCCAGCACCCTGACAGGGAGCTATGGCTACACCTTC	CASTLTGSYGYTF
TRBV2	TRBD2	TRBJ2-7	.	TGTGCCAGCAGCCCCGGGACTAGCGACGAGCAGTACTTC	CASSPGTSDEQYF
TRBV9	TRBD1	TRBJ1-5	.	TGTGCCAGCAGCACCGGACAGGGGACCAATCAGCCCCAGCATTTT	CASSTGQGTNQPQHF
TRBV7-2	.	TRBJ1-3	.	TGTGCCAGCAGCTTTGTTGGTTCGGGAACCGGAAACACCATATATTTT	CASSFVGSGTGNTIYF
TRBV4-2	TRBD2	TRBJ2-1	.	TGTGCCAGCAGCCAAGCCCGGGGGGCCTACAATGAGCAGTTCTTC	CASSQARGAYNEQFF
TRBV25-1	.	TRBJ2-7	.	TGTGCCAGCAAGGACGGGGATTCCTACGAGCAGTACTTC	CASKDGDSYEQYF